The next 9 T cell receptor beta chains were all read from a single sample in a study of cytomegalovirus exposure and HLA in healthy donors. Measured with immunoSEQ multiplex PCR; TCRdb has only the in-frame clones, and not every one. The table shows 55,000 to 70,000 clones, with roughly 90% occurring only once. Material: PBMCs. Every receptor here comes from a woman aged 25 to 39 in good health and CMV-seronegative.

The chain has TRBV19 and TRBJ1-5, with D possibly matching TRBD1 (6 bases). The CDR3 has 15 residues. V dropped 6 bases and J dropped 5 bases, with 17 bases sitting between them. Germline-derived CDR1 and CDR2 are LNHDA and SQIVND (reference sequence). Here the CDR3 reads CASSPEGGAYQPQHF. The CDR3 region has the DNA TGTGCCAGTAGCCCAGAGGGGGGGGCCTATCAGCCCCAGCATTTT.

V gene TRBV11-2 combines with J gene TRBJ2-3, with D possibly being TRBD2 (6 bases). V lost 2 bases to trimming and J lost 5 bases, with 11 bases between them. The CDR3 covers 14 residues. Germline V gene sequence: CDR1 SGHAT, CDR2 FQNNGV. In DNA, the CDR3 is TGTGCCAGCAGCTTATCGGAGGGATTAGATACGCAGTATTTT. Protein sequence: CASSLSEGLDTQYF.

This clone came up a few times. This rearrangement joins TRBV5-5 to TRBJ2-2, with 9 bases lining up with TRBD2. The trim removed 3 bases at V and 4 bases at J, leaving 7 bases unmatched. Germline-derived CDR1 and CDR2 are SGHKS and YYEKEE (reference sequence). The CDR3 has 16 residues. CDR3 in DNA: TGTGCCAGCAGCTCGGGGAGCGGGAGGAGCACCGGGGAGCTGTTTTTT. Protein: CASSSGSGRSTGELFF.

The chain combines TRBV18 with TRBJ2-6; D is undetermined. The CDR3 is 14 residues long. V was clipped by 6 bases and J by 1 base, with 7 bases between them. From germline, CDR1 is KGHSH and CDR2 LQKENI. CDR3 nucleotides: TGTGCCAGCTCGCCCGGGTCTGGGGCCAACGTCCTGACTTTC. This translates into CASSPGSGANVLTF.

V is TRBV5-4 and J is TRBJ2-1; 8 bases match TRBD2. Trimming took 4 bases from V and 6 from J; bases not matched to a gene: 9. Germline V lookup: CDR1 SGHNT, CDR2 YYREEE (reference sequence). The CDR3 is 15 residues long. In DNA form, the CDR3 reads TGTGCCAGCAGCACCGGGAGGGCCTTGGGCAATGAGCAGTTCTTC. Protein product: CASSTGRALGNEQFF.

The chain employs TRBV7-2 and TRBJ1-1; D not resolved. V lost 3 bases and J 1 base, leaving 6 bases between the germline ends. CDR1 SGHTA and CDR2 FQGNSA come from the germline V gene. CDR3 size: 13 residues. This CDR3 is CASSFQSNTEAFF. The CDR3 DNA is TGTGCCAGCAGCTTTCAATCGAACACTGAAGCTTTCTTT.

This clone was seen only once. The rearrangement links TRBV11-2 to TRBJ2-1, with D possibly matching TRBD2 (5 bases). CDR1 is SGHAT, CDR2 FQNNGV, per germline. This CDR3 is built from 14 residues. V was cut by 1 base and J by 2 bases, with 6 bases left in between. CDR3 sequence: CASSLAGTYNEQFF. In DNA, the CDR3 is TGTGCCAGCAGCTTAGCGGGAACCTACAATGAGCAGTTCTTC.

The rearrangement links TRBV6-1 to TRBJ2-5, with 7 bases lining up with TRBD2. The CDR3 is made up of 13 amino acids. The germline CDR1 and CDR2 sequences are MNHNS and SASEGT. V shed 4 bases, J shed 6 bases, and the junction held 5 bases outside the gene matches. CDR3 DNA sequence: TGTGCCAGCAGTGCCCGGACTAGTCAGACCCAGTACTTC. Residues: CASSARTSQTQYF.

The CDR3, as DNA: TGTGCCAGCAGCTTAGGCGGGAGGGAGGTGGATACGCAGTATTTT. It translates to CASSLGGREVDTQYF. This rearrangement joins TRBV7-3 to TRBJ2-3; 9 bases fit TRBD2. Germline-derived CDR1 and CDR2 are SGHTA and FQGTGA. Losses at the gene ends were 2 bases for V and 6 bases for J; bases not matched to a gene: 6. The CDR3 length is 15 residues.